This entry lists 22 T cell receptor beta chains sequenced from one sample in a study of T cell responses to AZD1222 COVID-19 vaccine. Some clones are missing from TCRdb's copy, which holds only in-frame ones; the method was immunoSEQ multiplex PCR. The sample records fewer than 95,000 clones, approximately 89% being singletons. The source material was peripheral blood, sampled 28 days after the second AZD1222 dose. The receptors originated from an adult who received the AZD1222 COVID-19 vaccine.

This sequence joins TRBV5-4 and TRBJ2-3; tentative D call: TRBD2 (6 bases). The CDR3 extends over 15 amino acids. Germline assignment: CDR1 SGHNT and CDR2 YYREEE (reference sequence). The V and J ends lost 4 bases and 2 bases respectively, with 14 bases between them. The CDR3 loop is CASSLRAGPTDTQYF. CDR3 coding DNA: TGTGCCAGCAGCCTCCGAGCGGGTCCCACAGATACGCAGTATTTT.

The V and J genes are TRBV5-6 and TRBJ1-2, with D tentatively TRBD1 (5 bases). CDR1 is SGHDT and CDR2 is YYEEEE in the germline V gene. The V end lost 4 bases, the J end lost 8 bases, and 18 bases lay between the germline ends. The CDR3 is 14 residues long. For the CDR3, the DNA is TGTGCCAGCAGCCCACTCGGGGGATTTGGGGGCTACACCTTC. Translating gives CASSPLGGFGGYTF.

V and J are TRBV7-9 and TRBJ2-7; 10 nucleotides align to TRBD2. CDR3 length equals 16 residues. The V and J ends lost 6 bases and 4 bases, in that order; junction bases with no gene match: 12. CDR1 SEHNR and CDR2 FQNEAQ come from the germline V gene (reference sequence). The CDR3 nucleotides read TGTGCCAGCAGTCCAGCGGGAGGGTCGAGCCGATACGAGCAGTACTTC. This codes for CASSPAGGSSRYEQYF.

The CDR3 coding sequence is TGTGCCAGCAGCGGGCCGGGGCGGCGGACTGAGCAGTTCTTC. Translation gives CASSGPGRRTEQFF. V usage is TRBV7-3 and J usage is TRBJ2-1, with D tentatively TRBD1 or TRBD2 (5 bases each). The CDR3 sequence is 14 residues long. Germline values: CDR1 SGHTA, CDR2 FQGTGA. Trimming removed 5 bases from V and 9 bases from J, with 17 bases in between.

The chain uses TRBV5-1 and TRBJ1-2; no definite D call. Trimming cost V 4 bases and J 4 bases, with 14 bases left between them. The CDR3 is 14 amino acids. Germline lookup yields CDR1 SGHRS and CDR2 YFSETQ. CDR3 bases: TGCGCCAGCAGCATGGAGGAAGCAGGCTATGGCTACACCTTC. Translating gives CASSMEEAGYGYTF.

Here the CDR3 DNA reads TGTGCCAGAAGCAGCCTCTATGGTCCGCGTAGCGATGAGCAGTTCTTC. It codes for CARSSLYGPRSDEQFF. This rearrangement joins TRBV5-3 to TRBJ2-1, with D possibly matching TRBD2 (5 bases). TRBV5-3 is known as an ORF, though its function is uncertain. CDR3 length: 16 residues. The germline V and J ends were trimmed by 4 bases and 8 bases, with 22 bases remaining between them.

The sample holds one count of this clone. The chain recombines TRBV28 with TRBJ2-1; D unresolved. The ends were cut back, 8 bases at V and 8 bases at J, with 7 bases in the middle. The V gene's germline CDR1 is MDHEN and CDR2 SYDVKM. The CDR3 sequence is 10 residues long. CDR3 amino acids: CASSGHEQFF. The CDR3 coding sequence is TGTGCCAGCTCGGGTCATGAGCAGTTCTTC.

The chain recombines TRBV5-1 with TRBJ2-7; perhaps TRBD1 as D (5 bases). Germline CDR1 and CDR2: SGHRS and YFSETQ. The V gene lost 4 bases and the J gene lost 3 bases, with 8 bases spanning the gap. The CDR3 spans 12 residues. The CDR3 protein is CASSKDSYEQYF. The CDR3 DNA is TGCGCCAGCAGCAAAGACAGCTACGAGCAGTACTTC.

The chain recombines TRBV19 with TRBJ2-1; maybe TRBD2 (6 bases). The CDR3 totals 12 residues. The V end was cut by 9 bases, the J end by 6 bases, with 12 bases between. Germline V gives CDR1 LNHDA, CDR2 SQIVND (reference sequence). CDR3 sequence: CARRDFSNEQFF. DNA for the CDR3: TGTGCCAGACGGGACTTCTCCAATGAGCAGTTCTTC.

The V and J genes are TRBV27 and TRBJ2-1; D is possibly TRBD1 (6 bases). Germline V lookup: CDR1 MNHEY, CDR2 SMNVEV (reference sequence). The CDR3 totals 13 residues. V lost 6 bases, J lost 7 bases, and 13 bases lay in between. CDR3 coding DNA: TGTGCCAGCAGGGGATGGACAGAAAATGAGCAGTTCTTC. Protein: CASRGWTENEQFF.

V and J are TRBV2 and TRBJ2-1; D may match TRBD1 or TRBD2 (6 bases each). The CDR3 loop spans 17 amino acids. Germline values: CDR1 SNHLY, CDR2 FYNNEI. Trimming removed 8 bases from V and 6 bases from J, with 26 bases in between. The CDR3 DNA reads TGTGCCAGCCACCGTGGGGGGTCCGAAGGGGGAGGCAATGAGCAGTTCTTC. It yields the protein CASHRGGSEGGGNEQFF.

This rearrangement joins TRBV6-5 to TRBJ2-7, with 11 bases that match TRBD2. The germline gives CDR1 MNHEY, CDR2 SVGAGI. This CDR3 contains 15 residues. V was clipped by 6 bases and J by 4 bases; unmatched bases: 8. The CDR3 reads CASSSGTSGDYEQYF. CDR3 sequence (DNA): TGTGCCAGCAGCTCGGGGACTAGCGGAGATTACGAGCAGTACTTC.

This chain joins TRBV7-9 and TRBJ1-1; 8 nucleotides align to TRBD1. The V gene's germline CDR1 is SEHNR and CDR2 FQNEAQ (reference sequence). Losses at the gene ends were 5 bases for V and 8 bases for J; bases not matched to a gene: 7. The CDR3 sequence is 13 residues long. CDR3 protein: CASSLTGGREAFF. CDR3 sequence (DNA): TGTGCCAGCAGCCTTACAGGGGGGAGGGAAGCTTTCTTT. The full variable domain, rest sourced from reference TRBV7-9 and TRBJ1-1, is DTGVSQNPRHKITKRGQNVTFRCDPISEHNRLYWYRQTLGQGPEFLTYFQNEAQLEKSRLLSDRFSAERPKGSFSTLEIQRTEQGDSAMYLCASSLTGGREAFFGQGTRLTVV.

The V gene is TRBV27, the J gene TRBJ2-7; TRBD1 matches 8 bases. The CDR3 has 15 amino acids. With V trimmed by 6 bases and J by 6 bases, 13 bases remained unmatched. Germline-derived CDR1 and CDR2 are MNHEY and SMNVEV (reference sequence). CDR3 amino acids: CASSPLRGPGVEQYF. In DNA, the CDR3 is TGTGCCAGCAGCCCTCTCAGGGGGCCCGGGGTCGAGCAGTACTTC.

V usage is TRBV28 and J usage is TRBJ1-1; the match to TRBD1 covers 8 bases. Germline CDR1 and CDR2: MDHEN and SYDVKM. This CDR3 is built from 15 residues. V shed 5 bases and J 5 bases; nucleotides not matched to a gene: 10. CDR3 coding DNA: TGTGCCAGCAGTCAACCCAGGGGGCGATTGACTGAAGCTTTCTTT. Translated: CASSQPRGRLTEAFF.

The chain couples TRBV9 to TRBJ2-5, with D unresolved. Trimming shortened V by 1 base and J by 1 base, and 11 bases separated the two germline ends. The CDR3 runs to 15 residues. Looked up from germline, CDR1 is SGDLS and CDR2 is YYNGEE. The CDR3, as DNA: TGTGCCAGCAGCGTACGGTTAGGGATCCAAGAGACCCAGTACTTC. Its protein is CASSVRLGIQETQYF.

This clone showed up just a few times. This chain uses TRBV10-1 with TRBJ2-1; D ambiguous. Trimming removed 3 bases at V and 4 bases at J, with 16 bases between. CDR3 length: 16 amino acids. CDR1 is WNHNN, CDR2 SYGVQD, per germline (reference sequence). CDR3 nucleotide sequence: TGCGCCAGCAGTGAAGCAGGACCAGTACATTACAATGAGCAGTTCTTC. This encodes CASSEAGPVHYNEQFF.

This sequence joins TRBV29-1 and TRBJ2-1; D is unclear. This CDR3 has 12 amino acids. Trimming stripped 6 bases from V and 0 bases from J, with 6 bases between. Germline lookup yields CDR1 SQVTM and CDR2 ANQGSEA. This CDR3 reads CSVSYSYNEQFF. CDR3 DNA: TGCAGCGTCAGTTACTCCTACAATGAGCAGTTCTTC.

Written as DNA, the CDR3 is TGTGCCAGCTCACCCGCGGGTCTCACAGATACGCAGTATTTT. It specifies CASSPAGLTDTQYF. J is TRBJ2-3 and V is TRBV18; TRBD2 might be the D (5 bases). Between the trimmed V and J ends, which lost 3 bases and 2 bases, there was a span of 9 bases. This CDR3 has 14 amino acids. CDR1 KGHSH and CDR2 LQKENI come from the germline V gene.

V is TRBV15 and J is TRBJ2-3; D is possibly TRBD2 (6 bases). The V gene lost 0 bases and the J gene lost 3 bases, with 10 bases spanning the gap. CDR1 is LNHNV and CDR2 is YYDKDF in the germline V gene (reference sequence). The CDR3 runs 15 residues. The CDR3 nucleotides are TGTGCCACCAGCAGAGATACGGGGAGGACAGATACGCAGTATTTT. The encoded protein is CATSRDTGRTDTQYF.

In nucleotides, the CDR3 is TGTGCCAGCAGCTTACTTTCGAGCTCCTACAATGAGCAGTTCTTC. It specifies CASSLLSSSYNEQFF. The V call is TRBV7-2, the J call TRBJ2-1; D gene unclear. V lost 2 bases, J lost 0 bases, and 8 bases lay in between. Germline V CDR1 and CDR2: SGHTA, FQGNSA. CDR3 length: 15 residues.

This chain uses TRBV11-1 with TRBJ2-3, with D uncertain. The V end was cut by 5 bases, the J end by 6 bases, with 12 bases between. This CDR3 is 13 amino acids long. Germline V gives CDR1 SGHAT, CDR2 FQDESV (reference sequence). The chain's CDR3 is CASSPSMQDTQYF. CDR3 nucleotide sequence: TGTGCCAGCAGCCCCTCGATGCAGGATACGCAGTATTTT.